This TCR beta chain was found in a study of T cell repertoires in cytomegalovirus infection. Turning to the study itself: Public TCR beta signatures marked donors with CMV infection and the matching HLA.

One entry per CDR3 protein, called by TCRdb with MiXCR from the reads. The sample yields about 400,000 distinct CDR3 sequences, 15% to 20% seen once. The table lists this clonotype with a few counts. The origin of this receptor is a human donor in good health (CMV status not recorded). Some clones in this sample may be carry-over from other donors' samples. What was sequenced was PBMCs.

The chain's CDR3 is CASSPDRAGTEAFF. The CDR3, as DNA: TGTGCCAGCTCCCCAGACAGGGCCGGCACTGAAGCTTTCTTT. This chain links TRBV18 with TRBJ1-1; 7 bases fit TRBD1. Germline trimming cut 6 bases from V and 4 bases from J; bases unmatched to any gene: 8. The germline V gene has CDR1 KGHSH and CDR2 LQKENI. The CDR3 covers 14 residues.